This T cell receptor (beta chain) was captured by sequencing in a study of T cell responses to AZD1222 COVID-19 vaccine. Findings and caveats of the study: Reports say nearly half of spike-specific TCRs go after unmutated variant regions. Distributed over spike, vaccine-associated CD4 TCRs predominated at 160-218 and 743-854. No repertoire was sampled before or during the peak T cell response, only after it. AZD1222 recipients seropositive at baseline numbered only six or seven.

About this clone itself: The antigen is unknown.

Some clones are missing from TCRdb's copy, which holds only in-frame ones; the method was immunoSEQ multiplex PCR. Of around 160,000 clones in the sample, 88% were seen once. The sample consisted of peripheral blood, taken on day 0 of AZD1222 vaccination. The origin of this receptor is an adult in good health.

The CDR3 sequence: CASSPGRANRGRYGYTF. As DNA, the CDR3 is TGTGCCAGCAGCCCCGGAAGGGCCAACAGGGGCCGATATGGCTACACCTTC. The chain has TRBV7-2 and TRBJ1-2; TRBD1 matches 7 bases. The ends lost 5 bases at V and 5 bases at J; junction bases unmatched: 17. From germline, CDR1 is SGHTA and CDR2 FQGNSA. This CDR3 has 17 residues.